This TCR beta chain was sequenced during a study of blood T cell repertoires in COVID-19 (TCRdb year 2020). Regarding the study in general: The collaborator samples originated in the United States, Italy and Spain and spanned the acute and convalescent phases of COVID-19. The prospective study material was composed of cDNA or gDNA derived from T cells, B-cell-depleted T cells, or PBMCs. Deeply sampled blood TCRbeta repertoires from subjects exposed to, actively infected with, or recovered from COVID-19 were included in the dataset. The repertoires were released in a freely available public database meant as a resource for research on the immune response to SARS-CoV-2. The samples were drawn from the first 160 participants of the ongoing ImmuneRACE study and from about 1,200 subjects provided by 6 global collaborators. A de-identified subject ID, COVID-19 status, age in years and sex were almost always included in the sample metadata. Where available, HLA class I and class II types were obtained from metadata supplied by the sample provider rather than from assay-based typing. General conclusions and limits of the study: The amount of clinical and demographic metadata varied by source and participant and was provided uncurated.

CDR1 SEHNR and CDR2 FQNEAQ were looked up in the germline V gene (reference sequence). V is pruned by 1 base and J by 4 bases, leaving 3 bases of the junction without a gene match. Taken from cysteine to phenylalanine, the CDR3 has 14 residues. The DNA shown is the 42-base CDR3, in frame from base 1. This clone was observed a single time. No cognate antigen has been identified for it. Base qualities are not at hand, and no much larger clone is one base apart. This sample includes further DNA sequences coding for the same CDR3. The immunoSEQ Assay, a bias-controlled multiplex PCR, was used to amplify TCRbeta CDR3 regions from genomic DNA. As for the authors' bioinformatics: The number of nucleated cells in each sample was estimated from the amplification of reference gene primers within the assay. To quantify the absolute abundance of each unique TCRbeta CDR3 rearrangement, sequence reads were collapsed and filtered. Productive Simpson clonality was computed per sample as the square root of Simpson's diversity index over productive rearrangements. This immuneACCESS table, as held by TCRdb, lists in-frame sequences with V and J called but not all clones. Of the missing ones, under half trace to an unresolved V gene in checked studies; the others have no known cause. Clone size and V and J calls were adopted from that table, with D and trimming inferred from the DNA. The sample profile shows roughly 110,000 clones; 80% to 85% of them were found once. In total, the top ten clones hold around 0.77% of the sample.

Each collaborating institution followed its own protocols to collect whole blood in K2EDTA tubes. Collaborator samples were shipped for TCRbeta analysis as frozen whole blood, isolated PBMCs, or DNA extracted from either sample type. Specimen: peripheral blood. This TCR was recovered from a woman in her seventies with acute or convalescent COVID-19. This chain joins TRBV7-9 to TRBJ2-5; a stretch of 7 junction bases matches TRBD1. The CDR3 is CASSLVAGGETQYF. In nucleotide form, the sequence is TGTGCCAGCAGCTTAGTGGCAGGGGGAGAGACCCAGTACTTC. Outside the CDR3, residues come from the reference TRBV7-9 and TRBJ2-5 proteins, so the full variable domain is: DTGVSQNPRHKITKRGQNVTFRCDPISEHNRLYWYRQTLGQGPEFLTYFQNEAQLEKSRLLSDRFSAERPKGSFSTLEIQRTEQGDSAMYLCASSLVAGGETQYFGPGTRLLVL.